The rows below give T cell receptor beta chains drawn from one sample of a study of tumor-infiltrating lymphocytes in primary liver carcinoma. Using its own MiXCR run on the multiplex PCR reads, TCRdb lists one record per CDR3 protein. The profile covers 150,000 to 200,000 distinct CDR3 sequences, with around four fifths appearing a single time and 15% to 20% taken by the ten largest. Sequencing used tumor tissue from primary liver carcinoma. Receptor source: a man aged 35 to 55 with primary liver carcinoma and hepatitis B virus infection. The CDR3 runs from the conserved cysteine through the conserved F or W. The D gene is left open where the match is weak. Some rows mark clone size as missing; the rest say once, few, many or name a class of expanded clone.

j_gene: TRBJ1-2
d_gene: -
v_gene: TRBV4-1
abundance: -
CDR3aa: CASSQFQGFYGYTF
CDR3nt: TGCGCCAGTAGCCAATTTCAGGGATTCTATGGCTACACCTTC

j_gene: TRBJ2-2
d_gene: -
v_gene: TRBV28
abundance: -
CDR3aa: CPSSPPTRSIGELFF
CDR3nt: TGTCCCAGCAGTCCACCAACTAGATCTATCGGGGAGCTGTTTTTT

j_gene: TRBJ1-6
d_gene: -
v_gene: TRBV12-3/TRBV12-4
abundance: many
CDR3aa: CASSQDPFSSNSPLHF
CDR3nt: TGTGCCAGCAGCCAAGACCCTTTTTCTAGTAATTCACCCCTCCACTTT

j_gene: TRBJ2-6
d_gene: TRBD2
v_gene: TRBV6-1
abundance: -
CDR3aa: CVSSFGTSGIDVLTF
CDR3nt: TGTGTCAGCAGTTTTGGGACTAGCGGGATCGACGTTCTGACTTTC

j_gene: TRBJ2-5
d_gene: -
v_gene: TRBV11-2
abundance: -
CDR3aa: CVSTPRSAPGMTQYF
CDR3nt: TGTGTCAGCACCCCCCGGTCAGCCCCAGGGATGACCCAGTACTTC

j_gene: TRBJ1-2
d_gene: -
v_gene: TRBV4-3
abundance: -
CDR3aa: CTSSQEGNYGYAF
CDR3nt: TGCACCAGCAGCCAAGAGGGCAACTATGGCTACGCCTTC

j_gene: TRBJ1-2
d_gene: -
v_gene: TRBV11-1
abundance: once
CDR3aa: CASSFKGSGFGYTF
CDR3nt: TGTGCCAGCAGCTTCAAGGGATCTGGCTTTGGTTACACCTTC

j_gene: TRBJ2-7
d_gene: -
v_gene: TRBV29-1
abundance: -
CDR3aa: CRAMTSGTWTPYEQYF
CDR3nt: TGCCGCGCCATGACATCTGGGACCTGGACTCCCTACGAGCAGTACTTC

j_gene: TRBJ2-6
d_gene: -
v_gene: TRBV6-1
abundance: many
CDR3aa: CASSESPSGANVLTF
CDR3nt: TGTGCCAGCAGTGAGTCCCCCTCTGGGGCCAACGTCCTGACTTTC

j_gene: TRBJ2-7
d_gene: TRBD1
v_gene: TRBV30
abundance: -
CDR3aa: CTWSNTGTGEEQYF
CDR3nt: TGTACCTGGAGTAATACCGGGACAGGGGAGGAACAGTACTTC

j_gene: TRBJ2-1
d_gene: TRBD1
v_gene: TRBV4-3
abundance: -
CDR3aa: CASSLDRGGNEQSF
CDR3nt: TGCGCCAGCAGCCTGGACAGGGGGGGGAATGAGCAATCCTTC

j_gene: TRBJ2-2
d_gene: -
v_gene: TRBV5-4
abundance: -
CDR3aa: CASSWPLDSNIGELFF
CDR3nt: TGTGCCAGCAGCTGGCCCCTTGATTCGAACATCGGGGAGCTGTTTTTT

j_gene: TRBJ2-7
d_gene: -
v_gene: TRBV4-3
abundance: -
CDR3aa: CASSPNIGPYEQYF
CDR3nt: TGCGCCAGCAGCCCTAATATAGGGCCCTACGAGCAGTACTTC

j_gene: TRBJ2-3
d_gene: -
v_gene: TRBV5-4
abundance: -
CDR3aa: CASNLLAGGPTDTQYF
CDR3nt: TGTGCCAGCAACTTGCTCGCTGGAGGGCCCACCGATACGCAGTATTTT

j_gene: TRBJ2-3
d_gene: TRBD2
v_gene: TRBV29-1
abundance: -
CDR3aa: CSAEGSGNADTLYF
CDR3nt: TGCAGCGCTGAGGGTAGCGGGAATGCAGATACGCTGTATTTT

j_gene: TRBJ2-3
d_gene: TRBD2
v_gene: TRBV4-2
abundance: -
CDR3aa: CASSQAGIGGEGIDTQYF
CDR3nt: TGTGCCAGCAGCCAAGCGGGCATCGGGGGGGAGGGCATAGATACGCAGTATTTT

j_gene: TRBJ2-5
d_gene: TRBD2
v_gene: TRBV11-2
abundance: -
CDR3aa: CTSSYRWEGRETQYF
CDR3nt: TGTACCAGCAGCTATCGGTGGGAGGGCCGGGAGACCCAGTACTTC

j_gene: TRBJ1-1
d_gene: -
v_gene: TRBV5-1
abundance: -
CDR3aa: CASSLVLQGGNTEVFF
CDR3nt: TGCGCCAGCAGCTTGGTCCTACAGGGTGGGAACACTGAAGTTTTCTTT

j_gene: TRBJ1-5
d_gene: -
v_gene: TRBV30
abundance: -
CDR3aa: CAWTLAGGRNQPQHF
CDR3nt: TGTGCGTGGACCCTCGCGGGGGGCCGCAATCAGCCCCAGCATTTT

j_gene: TRBJ2-2
d_gene: -
v_gene: TRBV4-1
abundance: -
CDR3aa: CDSSHTVAGELFF
CDR3nt: TGCGACAGCAGCCACACCGTAGCCGGGGAGCTGTTTTTT

j_gene: TRBJ1-6
d_gene: -
v_gene: TRBV4-3
abundance: -
CDR3aa: CASSQDLQGQGSSYNSALHF
CDR3nt: TGCGCCAGCAGTCAAGATCTCCAGGGGCAGGGGTCATCCTATAATTCAGCCCTCCACTTT

j_gene: TRBJ2-2
d_gene: TRBD2
v_gene: TRBV29-1
abundance: -
CDR3aa: CSAGTSAANTEGLFF
CDR3nt: TGCAGCGCTGGGACTAGCGCGGCGAACACCGAGGGGCTGTTTTTT

j_gene: TRBJ2-7
d_gene: -
v_gene: TRBV6-5
abundance: -
CDR3aa: CASSYYLGGEAFEQYF
CDR3nt: TGTGCCAGCAGTTACTACCTCGGAGGGGAGGCCTTCGAACAGTACTTC

j_gene: TRBJ2-7
d_gene: TRBD2
v_gene: TRBV6-2/TRBV6-3
abundance: few
CDR3aa: CASSTPTNGGYEQYF
CDR3nt: TGTGCTAGCAGCACTCCGACTAACGGGGGGTACGAGCAGTACTTC

j_gene: TRBJ2-2
d_gene: -
v_gene: TRBV13
abundance: -
CDR3aa: CASSLNSGRAGELFF
CDR3nt: TGTGCCAGCAGCTTGAATAGCGGAAGGGCCGGGGAGCTGTTTTTT

j_gene: TRBJ1-4
d_gene: -
v_gene: TRBV4-2
abundance: -
CDR3aa: CASSQEQIPNVKLFF
CDR3nt: TGTGCCAGCAGCCAAGAACAGATTCCTAATGTAAAACTGTTTTTT

j_gene: TRBJ2-5
d_gene: TRBD2
v_gene: TRBV5-1
abundance: few
CDR3aa: CASSLRGSGAAFFQETQYF
CDR3nt: TGCGCCAGCAGCTTGCGAGGTAGCGGGGCTGCCTTCTTCCAAGAGACCCAGTACTTC

j_gene: TRBJ1-2
d_gene: TRBD1
v_gene: TRBV4-2
abundance: many
CDR3aa: CASSQSGTGPYGYTF
CDR3nt: TGTGCCAGCAGCCAATCCGGGACAGGGCCCTATGGCTACACCTTC

j_gene: TRBJ2-7
d_gene: -
v_gene: TRBV4-1
abundance: -
CDR3aa: CASSQDIGRDPYEQYF
CDR3nt: TGTGCCAGCAGCCAAGATATTGGCAGGGACCCATACGAGCAGTACTTC

j_gene: TRBJ2-7
d_gene: TRBD1
v_gene: TRBV6-5
abundance: -
CDR3aa: CASGGTGEYDQYF
CDR3nt: TGTGCCAGCGGGGGGACAGGCGAGTACGATCAGTACTTC

j_gene: TRBJ2-2
d_gene: -
v_gene: TRBV11-2
abundance: -
CDR3aa: CASIITSTRTVWTGELFF
CDR3nt: TGTGCCAGCATCATCACCTCTACACGGACGGTGTGGACCGGGGAGCTGTTTTTT

j_gene: TRBJ1-1
d_gene: -
v_gene: TRBV4-2
abundance: -
CDR3aa: CATSQDLRETTEAFF
CDR3nt: TGTGCCACCAGCCAAGATTTGAGGGAGACCACTGAAGCTTTCTTT

j_gene: TRBJ2-2
d_gene: -
v_gene: TRBV11-3
abundance: -
CDR3aa: CASSLNANTGELSF
CDR3nt: TGTGCAAGCAGCCTAAACGCGAACACCGGGGAGCTGTCTTTC

j_gene: TRBJ2-7
d_gene: -
v_gene: TRBV11-2
abundance: -
CDR3aa: CASSSGRHYAREQYF
CDR3nt: TGTGCCAGCAGCTCCGGACGGCATTACGCGCGTGAGCAGTATTTC

j_gene: TRBJ2-2
d_gene: TRBD2
v_gene: TRBV29-1
abundance: -
CDR3aa: CSVVTSAANIGELFF
CDR3nt: TGCAGCGTTGTGACTAGCGCGGCGAACATCGGGGAGTTGTTTTTT

j_gene: TRBJ2-5
d_gene: -
v_gene: TRBV10-1
abundance: -
CDR3aa: CASSESVTSETQYF
CDR3nt: TGCGCCAGCAGTGAATCCGTAACCTCGGAGACACAGTACTTC

j_gene: TRBJ2-7
d_gene: TRBD2
v_gene: TRBV4-2
abundance: -
CDR3aa: CANSQNFPSSGRKHEQYF
CDR3nt: TGTGCCAACAGCCAAAACTTCCCGAGTAGCGGGAGGAAACACGAGCAGTACTTC

j_gene: TRBJ1-5
d_gene: -
v_gene: TRBV28
abundance: -
CDR3aa: CASTRRGLNQAQHF
CDR3nt: TGTGCCAGCACCCGTCGTGGCCTCAATCAGGCCCAGCATTTT

j_gene: TRBJ2-7
d_gene: TRBD1
v_gene: TRBV5-4
abundance: -
CDR3aa: CASSSGTGVRGEQYF
CDR3nt: TGTGCCAGCAGCTCCGGGACAGGCGTGAGAGGCGAGCAGTACTTC

j_gene: TRBJ2-2
d_gene: -
v_gene: TRBV5-4
abundance: once
CDR3aa: CASSLAGRDKLTGELSF
CDR3nt: TGTGCCAGCAGCTTGGCAGGGCGGGACAAATTGACGGGGGAGCTGTCTTTT

j_gene: TRBJ2-3
d_gene: -
v_gene: TRBV24-1
abundance: -
CDR3aa: CATSDTDRRCTDTQYF
CDR3nt: TGTGCCACCAGTGATACGGACAGAAGGTGCACAGATACGCAGTATTTT

j_gene: TRBJ2-7
d_gene: -
v_gene: TRBV4-3
abundance: -
CDR3aa: CASSQDWGPPSYERYF
CDR3nt: TGCGCCAGCAGCCAAGATTGGGGGCCACCCTCCTACGAGCGGTACTTC

j_gene: TRBJ2-7
d_gene: -
v_gene: TRBV12-3/TRBV12-4
abundance: -
CDR3aa: CASSLQGRSCEQYF
CDR3nt: TGTGCCAGCAGTTTGCAGGGAAGGTCCTGCGAGCAGTACTTC

j_gene: TRBJ1-2
d_gene: TRBD1
v_gene: TRBV4-1
abundance: -
CDR3aa: CASSHVGTGDAAKGYTF
CDR3nt: TGTGCCAGCAGCCATGTAGGGACAGGGGACGCAGCGAAGGGCTACACCTTC

j_gene: TRBJ2-3
d_gene: TRBD2
v_gene: TRBV5-4
abundance: -
CDR3aa: CASSVAGVGDTLYF
CDR3nt: TGTGCCAGCAGCGTAGCGGGAGTCGGAGATACGCTGTATTTT

j_gene: TRBJ2-5
d_gene: -
v_gene: TRBV5-6
abundance: -
CDR3aa: CASSTGQGLETQYF
CDR3nt: TGTGCCAGCAGCACAGGACAGGGACTAGAGACCCAATACTTC

j_gene: TRBJ2-1
d_gene: -
v_gene: TRBV10-2
abundance: -
CDR3aa: CASSRVNNEQLF
CDR3nt: TGCGCCAGCAGCAGGGTAAACAATGAGCAGTTATTC

j_gene: TRBJ2-5
d_gene: -
v_gene: TRBV29-1
abundance: -
CDR3aa: CSVDRAETQYF
CDR3nt: TGCAGCGTTGATCGGGCGGAGACCCAGTACTTC

j_gene: TRBJ2-1
d_gene: -
v_gene: TRBV12-3/TRBV12-4
abundance: once
CDR3aa: CASAQRGGDLLNEQFF
CDR3nt: TGTGCCAGTGCCCAAAGGGGCGGGGATTTACTTAATGAGCAGTTCTTC

j_gene: TRBJ2-1
d_gene: -
v_gene: TRBV5-1
abundance: -
CDR3aa: CASSLDTAVSSYNKQFF
CDR3nt: TGCGCCAGCAGCTTGGATACAGCGGTGAGCTCCTACAATAAGCAGTTCTTC

j_gene: TRBJ2-7
d_gene: TRBD2
v_gene: TRBV6-1
abundance: -
CDR3aa: CASSEGWLAAPYELYF
CDR3nt: TGTGCCAGCAGTGAGGGTTGGCTAGCGGCCCCTTACGAGCTGTACTTC

j_gene: TRBJ2-5
d_gene: TRBD1
v_gene: TRBV4-2
abundance: -
CDR3aa: CASSEDGTGGQEIRYF
CDR3nt: TGTGCCAGCAGCGAAGACGGGACAGGGGGCCAAGAGATCCGGTACTTC

j_gene: TRBJ2-3
d_gene: -
v_gene: TRBV5-4
abundance: -
CDR3aa: CANRADYSTDMQYF
CDR3nt: TGTGCCAACAGGGCGGACTATAGCACAGATATGCAGTATTTT

j_gene: TRBJ2-5
d_gene: -
v_gene: TRBV12-3/TRBV12-4
abundance: few
CDR3aa: CTSSLGTTSRTQYF
CDR3nt: TGTACCAGCAGTTTAGGAACCACCTCTCGGACCCAGTATTTC

j_gene: TRBJ2-3
d_gene: TRBD2
v_gene: TRBV11-3
abundance: -
CDR3aa: CASSFSGTRTDTQYF
CDR3nt: TGTGCTAGCAGCTTTAGCGGGACGCGGACAGATACTCAGTATTTT